Listed below are T cell receptor beta chains from one sample, sequenced in a study of blood T cell repertoires in COVID-19. The data were produced by immunoSEQ multiplex PCR, yet TCRdb's version contains in-frame clones alone and is incomplete. This sample carries about 190,000 clones, around 85% of them seen once, and the ten largest clones take roughly 12%. The specimen sequenced was peripheral blood. All receptors come from a woman in her 50s with acute or convalescent COVID-19. CDR3s include the opening cysteine and the closing phenylalanine or tryptophan.

TRBJ1-2	TRBV18	CASFPGTGVYGYTF
TRBJ1-1	TRBV28	CASSLSPGLGEAFF
TRBJ1-2	TRBV6-5	CAIFGGQGNGYTF
TRBJ2-3	TRBV24-1	CATSDRAGPPDTQYF
TRBJ2-7	TRBV30	CAWSLSTYSSYEQYF
TRBJ1-4	TRBV24-1	CATSDGGGLFF
TRBJ1-1	TRBV27	CASSVLGPNTEAFF
TRBJ2-2	TRBV11-2	CASSLDPGTGRTGELFF
TRBJ2-3	TRBV7-9	CASSFGGGPTDTQYF
TRBJ1-4	TRBV5-1	CASSPPQGGTNEKLFF
TRBJ2-5	TRBV2	CASRLEGWETQYF
TRBJ1-1	TRBV30	CAWSLGTEGTEAFF
TRBJ2-5	TRBV6-5	CASSPTSRSAQYF
TRBJ2-7	TRBV24-1	CATSDGAGPTEQYF
TRBJ1-1	TRBV7-2	CASSFLVRVGLVAEAFF
TRBJ2-3	TRBV7-2	CASSFATGPATDTQYF
TRBJ1-5	TRBV28	CASSLGQGNQPQHF
TRBJ1-1	TRBV5-6	CASSPLQGASTEAFF
TRBJ1-2	TRBV19	CASSISSRTGDYTF
TRBJ2-7	TRBV5-1	CASSLFTSGPYEQYF
TRBJ1-3	TRBV11-2	CASSRGQGAGNTIYF
TRBJ1-1	TRBV18	CASSPPTTGNTEAFF
TRBJ1-5	TRBV5-5	CASSLAQGHNQPQHF
TRBJ2-7	TRBV5-4	CASSVAGQGMHEQYF
TRBJ2-7	TRBV28	CASSLTVYEQYF
TRBJ2-7	TRBV12-3/TRBV12-4	CASSLGSGQYF
TRBJ2-1	TRBV5-1	CASTLSGYNEQFF
TRBJ2-4	TRBV5-5	CASSLTGSGVKNIQYF
TRBJ1-1	TRBV2	CASSGGGIGNTEAFF
TRBJ2-7	TRBV12-3/TRBV12-4	CASSLQGVEQYF
TRBJ2-1	TRBV11-2	CASSPQGEYNEQFF
TRBJ2-7	TRBV6-2/TRBV6-3	CASSLGGTYEQYF
TRBJ2-1	TRBV19	CASSIVLAAGSNEQFF
TRBJ1-5	TRBV19	CASSIGGGYSNQPQHF
TRBJ2-2	TRBV11-3	CASSLAAGTGELFF
TRBJ2-7	TRBV10-2	CASSETGISYEQYF
TRBJ2-2	TRBV2	CASKAGLITGELFF
TRBJ2-7	TRBV5-1	CASSLDTKFEQYF
TRBJ2-1	TRBV6-2/TRBV6-3	CASSKGLAGVEQFF
TRBJ2-2	TRBV18	CASSPSRQGNTGELFF
TRBJ2-3	TRBV12-3/TRBV12-4	CASSRDWVDTQYF
TRBJ2-1	TRBV2	CASRIASGGAYNEQFF
TRBJ1-5	TRBV27	CASSSTALLSNQPQHF
TRBJ2-1	TRBV14	CASKLTSEGGEQFF
TRBJ2-6	TRBV4-2	CASSRRQDSGANVLTF
TRBJ1-1	TRBV6-5	CASSYSNSGSNTEAFF
TRBJ2-3	TRBV25-1	CASSTDRVRDTQYF
TRBJ2-7	TRBV6-5	CASSYSTRADDEQYF
TRBJ2-7	TRBV2	CASSQVYEQYF
TRBJ2-5	TRBV7-9	CASSQGVRQGRETQYF
TRBJ1-4	TRBV12-5	CASGPGLGEKLFF
TRBJ2-1	TRBV11-3	CASSRTSGRVNEQFF
TRBJ1-2	TRBV29-1	CSVEQGSNYGYTF
TRBJ2-2	TRBV7-2	CASAVQRTAGTGELFF
TRBJ2-7	TRBV5-5	CASSLLPGQGGYEQYF
TRBJ2-7	TRBV6-5	CASKGQRFYEQYF
TRBJ2-6	TRBV19	CASSPRTGGRGANVLTF
TRBJ2-2	TRBV7-7	CASSLRGRGTGELFF
TRBJ2-5	TRBV19	CASSILGTGTQETQYF
TRBJ1-2	TRBV6-5	CASSRGTTIFLGYTF